These 10 T cell receptor beta chains came from one sample sequenced in a study of cytomegalovirus exposure and HLA in healthy donors. The PCR employed 60 Vbeta primers together with 13 Jbeta primers. Sequencing was performed with immunoSEQ multiplex PCR; in TCRdb, only in-frame clones are kept and a portion is missing. The data hold roughly 180,000 clones, with 80% to 85% observed a single time. Sequenced: PBMCs. Receptors were obtained from a boy aged 2 to 10 in good health and CMV-seronegative.

The chain recombines TRBV6-5 with TRBJ2-7; 12 nucleotides match TRBD2. Losses at the gene ends were 6 bases for V and 7 bases for J; bases not matched to a gene: 4. Germline V gene sequence: CDR1 MNHEY, CDR2 SVGAGI. The CDR3 extends over 13 amino acids. CDR3 protein: CASRSSGGEEQYV. The CDR3 nucleotides are TGTGCCAGCAGGTCTAGCGGGGGGGAAGAGCAGTACGTC.

The chain uses TRBV5-1 and TRBJ1-2; possibly TRBD1 for D (5 bases). Trimming cost V 2 bases and J 6 bases, with 14 bases left between them. Germline-derived CDR1 and CDR2 are SGHRS and YFSETQ. The CDR3 length is 14 residues. CDR3 protein: CASSFAGRGDGYTF. The DNA of the CDR3 is TGCGCCAGCAGCTTTGCGGGACGTGGCGATGGCTACACCTTC.

The CDR3 loop is CASSSKDRDPPHTQYF. Written as DNA, the CDR3 is TGTGCCAGCAGCTCCAAAGACAGGGACCCCCCGCATACGCAGTATTTT. The rearrangement uses TRBV5-4 and TRBJ2-3; 7 positions agree with TRBD1. V was clipped by 3 bases and J by 7 bases; unmatched bases: 14. Germline V gene data show CDR1 as SGHNT and CDR2 as YYREEE (reference sequence). The CDR3 contains 16 residues.

V gene TRBV11-2 combines with J gene TRBJ2-7, with D perhaps matching TRBD2 (6 bases). V was shortened by 0 bases and J by 2 bases, with 11 bases between the two germline ends. The germline V gene has CDR1 SGHAT and CDR2 FQNNGV. This CDR3 has 15 residues. The CDR3 sequence: CASSLEGGGTYEQYF. As DNA, the CDR3 is TGTGCCAGCAGCTTAGAGGGAGGTGGAACCTACGAGCAGTACTTC.

The V gene is TRBV6-5, the J gene TRBJ1-2; 7 bases match TRBD1. Trimming at V came to 0 bases and at J to 6 bases, leaving 4 bases not matched to a gene. CDR1 is MNHEY and CDR2 is SVGAGI in the germline V gene. This CDR3 is built from 14 residues. CDR3: CASSYSTGINGYTF. The CDR3, as DNA: TGTGCCAGCAGTTACTCGACAGGGATTAATGGCTACACCTTC.

The genes are TRBV6-5 and TRBJ1-5; unclear D gene. Germline V lookup: CDR1 MNHEY, CDR2 SVGAGI. The CDR3 covers 13 residues. Trimming took 8 bases from V and 0 from J, leaving 8 bases between them. The CDR3 region has the DNA TGTGCCAGCGGTACAGATAGCAATCAGCCCCAGCATTTT. It is translated as CASGTDSNQPQHF.

The rearrangement uses TRBV5-4 and TRBJ1-2; 7 bases match TRBD1. The CDR3 consists of 14 residues. The germline V gene encodes CDR1 SGHNT and CDR2 YYREEE (reference sequence). J lost 8 bases, V lost 4 bases, and 11 bases had no gene match. As DNA, the CDR3 is TGTGCCAGCAGCCTTTCGGGACAGATCTTGGGCTACACCTTC. Translating it yields CASSLSGQILGYTF.

This chain joins TRBV6-7 and TRBJ2-1; D might be TRBD2 (5 bases). TRBV6-7 is labeled an ORF, and its function is uncertain. The CDR3 has 16 residues. Trimming cost V 0 bases and J 6 bases, with 15 bases left between them. CDR3 sequence: CASSYSTSGFGNEQFF. The CDR3 nucleotides read TGTGCCAGCAGTTACTCAACCAGCGGCTTCGGCAATGAGCAGTTCTTC.

The CDR3, as DNA: TGCGCCAGCAGCGGAGACAGTTCGCACTATGGCTACACCTTC. Residues: CASSGDSSHYGYTF. V and J are TRBV4-3 and TRBJ1-2, with D possibly matching TRBD1 (5 bases). This CDR3 is 14 amino acids long. Germline V gene lookup returns CDR1 LGHNA and CDR2 YSLEER. V gave up 5 bases and J gave up 3 bases, with 13 bases separating them.

The chain combines TRBV5-1 with TRBJ1-6, with D hard to call. Looked up from germline, CDR1 is SGHRS and CDR2 is YFSETQ. The V gene lost 0 bases and the J gene lost 3 bases, with 7 bases spanning the gap. The CDR3 runs 15 residues. CDR3 residues: CASSLVAGYNSPLHF. The DNA of the CDR3 is TGCGCCAGCAGCTTGGTGGCAGGCTATAATTCACCCCTCCACTTT. Using reference TRBV5-1 and TRBJ1-6 for the parts outside the CDR3, the full variable domain is KAGVTQTPRYLIKTRGQQVTLSCSPISGHRSVSWYQQTPGQGLQFLFEYFSETQRNKGNFPGRFSGRQFSNSRSEMNVSTLELGDSALYLCASSLVAGYNSPLHFGNGTRLTVT.